This T cell receptor beta chain was recovered during a study of blood T cell repertoires in COVID-19. Profiled with immunoSEQ multiplex PCR; TCRdb holds only in-frame clones, not every one. The table shows about 50,000 clones, with around 79% occurring only once. Per germline, CDR1 MDHEN and CDR2 SYDVKM. V was pared by 7 bases and J by 2 bases, with 2 bases of the junction left unmatched. The CDR3 is 13 amino acids. The specimen sequenced was peripheral blood. This TCR derives from a man between 70 and 80 years old with acute or convalescent COVID-19. This rearrangement joins TRBV28 to TRBJ1-5; TRBD1 matches at 7 bases. CDR3 sequence reads: CASNDRGNQPQHF. The CDR3 nucleotides are TGTGCCAGCAACGACAGGGGCAATCAGCCCCAGCATTTT.